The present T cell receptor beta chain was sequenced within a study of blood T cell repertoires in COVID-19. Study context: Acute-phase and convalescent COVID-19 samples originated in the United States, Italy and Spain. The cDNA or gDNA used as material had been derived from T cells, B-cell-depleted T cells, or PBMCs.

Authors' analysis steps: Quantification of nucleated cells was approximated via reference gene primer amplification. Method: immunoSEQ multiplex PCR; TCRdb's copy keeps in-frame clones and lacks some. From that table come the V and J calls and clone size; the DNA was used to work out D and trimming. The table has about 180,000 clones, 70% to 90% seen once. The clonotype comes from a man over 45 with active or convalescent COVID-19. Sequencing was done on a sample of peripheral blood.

CDR3: CASSQAGTGGRSNQPQHF. The CDR3 nucleotides read TGCGCCAGCAGCCAAGCCGGGACAGGAGGTCGTAGCAATCAGCCCCAGCATTTT. The genes are TRBV4-1 and TRBJ1-5; 8 bases line up with TRBD1. CDR1 and CDR2 from the germline V gene are MGHRA and YSYEKL. This CDR3 region has 18 residues. Unmatched junction bases numbered 8, after V lost 1 base and J lost 0 bases.